This passage covers 26 T cell receptor beta chains from one sample sequenced in a study of blood T cells in healthy people across ages. A second PCR, run for about 6 to 11 cycles, used a sample-barcoded 5' primer plus a J-beta primer mix. TCRdb itself ran the 5' RACE reads through MiXCR, one entry per CDR3 protein. The data show over a million distinct CDR3 sequences, with around 59% seen just once and about 6.7% held by the top ten. Sample: blood. The source of these receptors is a man between 18 and 29 years old in good health.

The rearrangement uses TRBV4-1 and TRBJ2-7; 8 positions agree with TRBD2. The CDR3 runs 16 residues. Germline values: CDR1 MGHRA, CDR2 YSYEKL. J was trimmed by 1 base and V by 0 bases; bases with no gene match: 5. As DNA, the CDR3 is TGCGCCAGCAGCCAAGAAAAGCGGGAGAGGTCCTACGAGCAGTACTTC. This gives the protein CASSQEKRERSYEQYF.

In its sample, this clonotype was seen a few times. The chain couples TRBV12-3 or TRBV12-4 to TRBJ2-1, with unresolved D. The CDR3 length is 11 residues. V shed 5 bases and J shed 9 bases, with 8 bases lying between them. The CDR3 region is CASSGRIEQFF. The CDR3 nucleotides are TGTGCCAGCAGTGGAAGAATTGAGCAGTTCTTC.

The chain is built from TRBV15 and TRBJ2-7; D may be TRBD1 (6 bases). CDR3 length: 15 amino acids. Per the germline V gene, CDR1 is LNHNV and CDR2 is YYDKDF (reference sequence). V was pared by 4 bases and J by 2 bases, with 15 bases between. In DNA, the CDR3 is TGTGCCACCAGCATGGATCAGGGGTCCCCCTACGAGCAGTACTTC. It translates to CATSMDQGSPYEQYF.

The CDR3 nucleotides read TGCAGTGCCCAGCCTAACTATGGCTACACCTTC. Residues: CSAQPNYGYTF. This chain uses TRBV20-1 with TRBJ1-2; no definite D call. The length of the CDR3 is 11 residues. Germline assignment: CDR1 DFQATT and CDR2 SNEGSKA (reference sequence). The V gene lost 6 bases and the J gene lost 0 bases, with 5 bases spanning the gap.

The chain is built from TRBV6-6 and TRBJ1-4; D is undetermined. The CDR3 spans 15 residues. Germline assignment: CDR1 MNHNY and CDR2 SVGAGI (reference sequence). Trimming pared 6 bases from V and 8 bases from J, leaving 19 bases between. The CDR3 sequence: CASSSPGRSREKLFF. The CDR3 DNA reads TGTGCCAGCAGCTCCCCGGGTCGATCGAGGGAAAAACTGTTTTTT.

V and J are TRBV11-2 and TRBJ2-3; no definite D call. This CDR3 comprises 15 residues. CDR1 and CDR2 from the germline V gene are SGHAT and FQNNGV. Trimming cost V 6 bases and J 2 bases, with 15 bases left between them. CDR3 sequence (DNA): TGTGCCAGCAGGTCGGACGGCTTTTCCACAGATACGCAGTATTTT. Its translation: CASRSDGFSTDTQYF.

V usage is TRBV29-1 and J usage is TRBJ2-1; TRBD2 is a possible D gene (6 bases). The last part of the DNA fits TRBJ2-7 better; the J call may be wrong. This CDR3 spans 16 amino acids. Looked up from germline, CDR1 is SQVTM and CDR2 is ANQGSEA. The CDR3 reads CSARGAEYGRYNEQYF. The DNA of the CDR3 is TGCAGCGCCCGCGGGGCTGAATACGGTCGATACAATGAGCAGTACTTC.

This clonotype was observed a few times. A read error may account for a junction end that differs from germline. The J gene is TRBJ2-7, the V gene TRBV20-1, with D perhaps matching TRBD1 (5 bases). In germline, CDR1 is DFQATT, CDR2 SNEGSKA (reference sequence). There are 13 residues in the CDR3. The CDR3 is CSARDLDTYKQYF. DNA of the CDR3: TGCAGTGCTAGAGATCTGGACACCTACAAGCAGTACTTC.

The rearrangement joins TRBV2 to TRBJ2-3, with TRBD2 matching over 10 bases. Germline V gene data show CDR1 as SNHLY and CDR2 as FYNNEI. This CDR3 comprises 16 residues. V lost 3 bases, J lost 1 base, and 4 bases stayed unmatched. The CDR3, as DNA: TGTGCCAGCAGTGAGTCTAGCGGGGGCCGCACAGATACGCAGTATTTT. It encodes CASSESSGGRTDTQYF.

In this sample, this clonotype turned up a few times. The chain uses TRBV29-1 and TRBJ2-7; weak D call: TRBD2 (5 bases). Germline V lookup: CDR1 SQVTM, CDR2 ANQGSEA. The CDR3 contains 20 residues. V was shortened by 1 base and J by 2 bases, with 30 bases between the two germline ends. The CDR3 DNA reads as TGCAGCGTTGAAGGGTACTCGGACTCCCCCACTGGCACTGTCGCCTACGAGCAGTACTTC. Translation gives CSVEGYSDSPTGTVAYEQYF.

The chain combines TRBV6-6 with TRBJ1-6, with 10 positions matching TRBD1. This CDR3 is built from 15 residues. Germline-derived CDR1 and CDR2 are MNHNY and SVGAGI (reference sequence). V was clipped by 5 bases and J by 4 bases; unmatched bases: 2. This CDR3 is CASSPGQGYNSPLHF. In nucleotides, the CDR3 is TGTGCCAGCAGTCCGGGACAGGGGTATAATTCACCCCTCCACTTT.

V is TRBV12-5 and J is TRBJ1-2; weak D call: TRBD1 (5 bases). V lost 1 base and J 8 bases, leaving 14 bases between the germline ends. CDR1 and CDR2 from the germline V gene are LGHNT and FRNRAP. CDR3 length equals 14 residues. CDR3 amino acids: CASGLARVGDGYTF. The CDR3 nucleotides read TGTGCTAGTGGTTTGGCCCGGGTGGGGGACGGCTACACCTTC.

This chain connects TRBV12-3 or TRBV12-4 to TRBJ2-3; D not certain. The CDR3 length is 14 residues. Between the trimmed V and J ends, which lost 7 bases and 4 bases, there was a span of 15 bases. This chain's CDR3 is CASTPRILSDTQYF. CDR3 DNA sequence: TGTGCCAGCACCCCTCGCATCCTCTCAGATACGCAGTATTTT.

This clonotype showed up just a few times. CDR3: CSVWDSFTKNIQYF. CDR3 nucleotide sequence: TGCAGCGTCTGGGACAGTTTTACAAAAAACATTCAGTACTTC. This rearrangement joins TRBV29-1 to TRBJ2-4; 7 nucleotides line up with TRBD1. Germline loops: CDR1 SQVTM, CDR2 ANQGSEA. CDR3 length equals 14 residues. Trimming cost V 6 bases and J 4 bases; bases outside gene matches: 9.

This clonotype was seen a few times. The chain couples TRBV27 to TRBJ1-4, with 9 bases that match TRBD1. The length of the CDR3 is 18 residues. Germline assignment: CDR1 MNHEY and CDR2 SMNVEV (reference sequence). CDR3 in amino acids: CASSPLGDRVSTNEKLFF. The CDR3 DNA sequence: TGTGCTAGTTCTCCCCTGGGGGACAGGGTGTCAACTAATGAAAAACTGTTTTTT.

The chain uses TRBV4-1 and TRBJ2-5; no reliable D call. Matching the DNA end better, TRBJ2-7 makes the J call doubtful. CDR3 length equals 15 residues. Looked up from germline, CDR1 is MGHRA and CDR2 is YSYEKL. The CDR3 DNA sequence: TGCGCCAGCAGCCAAGATGGCGGCCGAGTCTACGAGCAGTACTTC. The encoded protein is CASSQDGGRVYEQYF.

This clonotype was counted a single time. The CDR3 DNA follows: TGCAGTGCCGACCAACTCAGGGAGTTCAACACAGATACGCAGTATTTT. It specifies CSADQLREFNTDTQYF. This rearrangement joins TRBV20-1 to TRBJ2-3, with D possibly called TRBD1 or TRBD2 (5 bases each). V lost 6 bases and J 2 bases, leaving 21 bases between the germline ends. The CDR3 has 16 amino acids. From germline, CDR1 is DFQATT and CDR2 SNEGSKA (reference sequence).

The chain uses TRBV7-9 and TRBJ2-7, with D uncertain. The CDR3 runs to 15 residues. Germline V gives CDR1 SEHNR, CDR2 FQNEAQ (reference sequence). Trimming stripped 5 bases from V and 0 bases from J, with 14 bases between. This CDR3 reads CASSTTPTSSYEQYF. As DNA, the CDR3 is TGTGCCAGCAGCACAACACCGACCAGCTCCTACGAGCAGTACTTC.

CDR3 nucleotides: TGCGCCAGCAGCCCACGAGCGGGAGGGTCCTACGAGCAGTACTTC. Translating it yields CASSPRAGGSYEQYF. The V gene is TRBV5-1, the J gene TRBJ2-7, with TRBD2 matching over 10 bases. The ends lost 4 bases at V and 1 base at J; junction bases unmatched: 5. This CDR3 has 15 residues. The germline gives CDR1 SGHRS, CDR2 YFSETQ.

This clonotype was found many times. Just one base apart from a much larger clone, this may be a read error. The chain is built from TRBV7-8 and TRBJ1-5; D not resolved. The CDR3 consists of 14 residues. The germline gives CDR1 SGHVS, CDR2 FQNEAQ. Trimming shortened V by 5 bases and J by 5 bases, and 13 bases separated the two germline ends. In nucleotides, the CDR3 is TGTGCCAGCAGCGTATTGAACACCGATCAGCCCCAGCATTTT. This sequence encodes CASSVLNTDQPQHF. The variable domain in full, completed from reference TRBV7-8 and TRBJ1-5, reads GAGVSQSPRYKVAKRGQDVALRCDPISGHVSLFWYQQALGQGPEFLTYFQNEAQLDKSGLPSDRFFAERPEGSVSTLKIQRTQQEDSAVYLCASSVLNTDQPQHFGDGTRLSIL.

This clonotype showed up just once. This sequence joins TRBV9 and TRBJ1-2; TRBD1 is a possible D gene (5 bases). The CDR3 is 13 amino acids. Between the trimmed V and J ends, which lost 4 bases and 6 bases, there was a span of 13 bases. Germline loops: CDR1 SGDLS, CDR2 YYNGEE. CDR3 amino acids: CASSFPGRHGYTF. The DNA for the CDR3 is TGTGCCAGCAGCTTCCCGGGACGCCATGGCTACACCTTC.

Comments on this clonotype: Compared with germline, one end of the junction differs, possibly owing to a read error. The V call is TRBV11-1, the J call TRBJ2-3; 8 positions match TRBD2. In germline, CDR1 is SGHAT, CDR2 FQDESV (reference sequence). The CDR3 loop spans 15 amino acids. This CDR3 reads CASSAAGESTDAQYF. The CDR3 nucleotides are TGTGCCAGCAGCGCAGCGGGAGAGAGCACAGATGCGCAGTATTTT.

This clonotype was seen just once. The rearrangement links TRBV20-1 to TRBJ1-1; 10 bases line up with TRBD1. Trimming cost V 0 bases and J 4 bases; bases outside gene matches: 8. This CDR3 is built from 16 residues. Per the germline V gene, CDR1 is DFQATT and CDR2 is SNEGSKA (reference sequence). The CDR3 reads CSARDPTRTGGTEAFF. For the CDR3, the DNA is TGCAGTGCTAGAGACCCCACTAGGACAGGGGGCACTGAAGCTTTCTTT.

This chain uses TRBV12-3 or TRBV12-4 with TRBJ2-3; 7 bases match TRBD1. The CDR3 has 15 residues. Trimming took 3 bases from V and 2 from J; bases not matched to a gene: 5. The chain's CDR3 is CASSFPEGATDTQYF. The DNA for the CDR3 is TGTGCCAGCAGTTTCCCCGAGGGGGCCACAGATACGCAGTATTTT.

The chain recombines TRBV30 with TRBJ2-1; D remains unclear. This CDR3 is 8 amino acids long. The V gene lost 8 bases and the J gene lost 8 bases, with 4 bases spanning the gap. CDR1 and CDR2 (germline): GTSNPN, SVGIG (reference sequence). The CDR3 loop reads CAADEQFF. Here the CDR3 DNA reads TGTGCCGCCGATGAGCAGTTCTTC.

This rearrangement joins TRBV2 to TRBJ2-3; the D gene is possibly TRBD1 (6 bases). The V gene's germline CDR1 is SNHLY and CDR2 FYNNEI. The length of the CDR3 is 12 residues. V was trimmed by 10 bases and J by 6 bases, leaving 14 bases between them. The DNA of the CDR3 is TGTGCCACCCCGGTTAGGGGGGATACGCAGTATTTT. Residues: CATPVRGDTQYF.